A selection of T cell receptor beta chains follows, all from one sample in a study of PD-1 blockade in classical Hodgkin lymphoma. Sequencing used immunoSEQ multiplex PCR; TCRdb keeps in-frame clones, though not all of them. The sample gives over 15,000 clones, 80% to 85% of which show up once; 30% to 45% is in the top ten. Specimen: peripheral blood mononuclear cells (PBMCs), collected before the second cycle of nivolumab. The receptors come from a human donor with classical Hodgkin lymphoma. Both conserved end residues are trimmed from each CDR3. Expanded clones are given a class, and other clones once, few, many or no size at all.

j_gene	v_gene	abundance	CDR3aa
TRBJ1-2	TRBV23-1	once	ASSQLEGLVEFPGYGYT
TRBJ2-1	TRBV9	.	ASSVAGEGKVEQF
TRBJ2-7	TRBV27	.	ASSWSGGRARYEQY
TRBJ2-3	TRBV5-1	once	ASSPDDFPTDTQY
TRBJ1-4	TRBV18	.	ASSPQQGDNEKLF
TRBJ2-1	TRBV19	once	ASSITGGDYNEQF
TRBJ2-1	TRBV30	.	AWNLPVEGYNEQF
TRBJ1-1	TRBV29-1	.	SAMGRVNTEAF
TRBJ2-7	TRBV6-5	.	ASSYSGQGIEQY
TRBJ2-7	TRBV14	.	ASSPSGRVSYEQY
TRBJ1-3	TRBV7-6	.	ASSLGTGGPGNTIY
TRBJ1-4	TRBV5-5	.	ASSLMGVWEKLF
TRBJ1-6	TRBV30	.	AWTRIDSPLH
TRBJ2-6	TRBV5-1	.	ASSVGDDNVLT
TRBJ2-2	TRBV7-9	.	ASSLAFGQGGTGELF
TRBJ1-1	TRBV4-1	.	ASSPRRESMNTEAF
TRBJ2-7	TRBV9	.	ASSVVPGHYSEQY
TRBJ2-3	TRBV30	.	AWNFAYSTDTQY
TRBJ2-3	TRBV9	.	ASTREGRTDTQY
TRBJ1-1	TRBV18	.	ASSPPGYSMNTEAF
TRBJ2-3	TRBV5-4	.	ASSLGRGTDTQY
TRBJ2-5	TRBV9	.	ASSVSGSGETQY
TRBJ1-6	TRBV14	.	ASSHRAGYYSPLH
TRBJ1-6	TRBV19	.	ASSSPSTTHSPLH
TRBJ2-3	TRBV18	.	ASSPLPSSGGTDTQY
TRBJ2-5	TRBV6-1	.	ASLRTSGQETQY
TRBJ2-1	TRBV4-1	.	ASSLLTSGSFREQF
TRBJ2-7	TRBV4-1	.	ASSQASDRGYYEQY
TRBJ1-2	TRBV27	.	ASSLSQGANYGYT
TRBJ2-3	TRBV20-1	.	SARNTDTQY
TRBJ2-1	TRBV5-1	.	ASSLQGSSSYNEQF
TRBJ2-3	TRBV9	few	ASSVVPGTDTQY
TRBJ1-5	TRBV27	.	ASRDSSNQPQH
TRBJ1-1	TRBV27	once	ASSLGIPNTEAF
TRBJ1-2	TRBV5-1	.	ASSGEGVNYGYT
TRBJ2-7	TRBV5-1	few	ASSPFSGGASEQY
TRBJ2-5	TRBV5-6	few	ASCWAQGYQETQY
TRBJ2-1	TRBV7-9	once	ASSPDRVLGLRKNEQF
TRBJ2-1	TRBV7-2	.	ASSLYLAGAGNEQF
TRBJ1-1	TRBV7-9	.	ASSPPTGAANTEAF
TRBJ1-5	TRBV21-1	.	ASSKASGAGQPQH
TRBJ2-7	TRBV11-2	.	ASSPGNFWAYEQY
TRBJ2-1	TRBV18	.	ASSPQGKNYNEQF
TRBJ1-1	TRBV5-1	once	ASSLDRDTEAF
TRBJ1-5	TRBV4-2	.	ASSQDRGDQPQH
TRBJ1-2	TRBV5-5	.	ASSLGPRGTGVGGYGYT
TRBJ1-2	TRBV29-1	few	SVAGQGSYGYT
TRBJ2-1	TRBV7-9	few	ASSTTEEQF
TRBJ2-7	TRBV6-1	.	ASSESDIAYEQY
TRBJ1-1	TRBV23-1	.	ASSQSVRDTEAF
TRBJ2-5	TRBV7-9	.	ASSPENQETQY